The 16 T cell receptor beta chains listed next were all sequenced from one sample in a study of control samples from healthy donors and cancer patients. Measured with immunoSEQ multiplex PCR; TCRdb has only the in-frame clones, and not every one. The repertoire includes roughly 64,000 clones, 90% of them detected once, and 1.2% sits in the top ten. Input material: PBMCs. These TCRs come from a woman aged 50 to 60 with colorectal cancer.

CDR3 region: CASTPIWGSEDTGELFF. The CDR3 DNA is TGTGCCAGTACTCCGATTTGGGGCAGTGAGGACACCGGGGAGCTGTTTTTT. The chain joins TRBV19 to TRBJ2-2; tentatively, D is TRBD1 (5 bases). V was clipped by 7 bases and J by 3 bases, with 21 bases between them. Looked up from germline, CDR1 is LNHDA and CDR2 is SQIVND (reference sequence). The CDR3 spans 17 residues.

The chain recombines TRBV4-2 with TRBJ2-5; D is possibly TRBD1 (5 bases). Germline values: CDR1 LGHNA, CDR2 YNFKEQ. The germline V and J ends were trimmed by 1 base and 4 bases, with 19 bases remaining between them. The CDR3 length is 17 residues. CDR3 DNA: TGTGCCAGCAGCCAAGGAGTTTACAACACCAGGGCAGAGACCCAGTACTTC. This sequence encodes CASSQGVYNTRAETQYF.

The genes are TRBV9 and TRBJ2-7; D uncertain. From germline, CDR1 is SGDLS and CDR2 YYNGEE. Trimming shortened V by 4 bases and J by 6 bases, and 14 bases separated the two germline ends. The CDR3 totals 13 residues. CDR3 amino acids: CASSPLPSPEQYF. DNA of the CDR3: TGTGCCAGCAGCCCTCTCCCTTCCCCCGAGCAGTACTTC.

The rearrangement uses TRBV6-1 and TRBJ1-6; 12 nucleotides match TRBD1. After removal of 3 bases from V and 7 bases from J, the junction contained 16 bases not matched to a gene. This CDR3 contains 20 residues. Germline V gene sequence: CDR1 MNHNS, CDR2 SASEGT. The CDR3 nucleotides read TGTGCCAGCAGTGATTATTCGGGACAGGGGGCTGGTTGGCAAAATTCACCCCTCCACTTT. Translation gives CASSDYSGQGAGWQNSPLHF.

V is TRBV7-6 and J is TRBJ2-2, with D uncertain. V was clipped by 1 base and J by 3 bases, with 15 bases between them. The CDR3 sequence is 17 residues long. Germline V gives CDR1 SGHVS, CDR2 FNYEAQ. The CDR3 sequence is CASSLDAVRADTGELFF. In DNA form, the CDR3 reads TGTGCCAGCAGCTTAGACGCGGTCCGGGCGGACACCGGGGAGCTGTTTTTT.

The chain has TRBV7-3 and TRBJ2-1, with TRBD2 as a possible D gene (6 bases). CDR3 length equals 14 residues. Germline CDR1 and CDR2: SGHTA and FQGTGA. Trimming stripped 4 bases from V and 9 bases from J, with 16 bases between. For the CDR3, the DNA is TGTGCCAGCAGCTCCCCCGGGGGAGGAGGTGAGCAGTTCTTC. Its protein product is CASSSPGGGGEQFF.

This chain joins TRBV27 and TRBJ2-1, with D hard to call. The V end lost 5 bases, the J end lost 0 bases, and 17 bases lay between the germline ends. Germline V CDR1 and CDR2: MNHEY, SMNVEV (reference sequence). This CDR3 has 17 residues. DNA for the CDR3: TGTGCCAGCAGTCTGACCGGGCCCGTCAGCTCCTACAATGAGCAGTTCTTC. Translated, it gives CASSLTGPVSSYNEQFF.

The CDR3 DNA is TGCGCCAGCAGCGCCGAGATTGCCGATAATTCACCCCTCCACTTT. This sequence encodes CASSAEIADNSPLHF. This chain connects TRBV5-1 to TRBJ1-6, with D unclear. V lost 4 bases to trimming and J lost 5 bases, with 13 bases between them. From germline, CDR1 is SGHRS and CDR2 YFSETQ. CDR3 length: 15 amino acids.

The CDR3 spells CASSQAGTPNEQYF. The CDR3 DNA is TGTGCCAGCAGCCAAGCCGGGACCCCGAACGAGCAGTACTTC. V gene TRBV3-1 (or the pseudogene TRBV3-2) combines with J gene TRBJ2-7; the D call may be TRBD1 or TRBD2 (5 bases each). Germline values: CDR1 LGHDT, CDR2 YNNKEL (reference sequence). V lost 1 base and J lost 5, with 12 bases in between. The CDR3 runs 14 residues.

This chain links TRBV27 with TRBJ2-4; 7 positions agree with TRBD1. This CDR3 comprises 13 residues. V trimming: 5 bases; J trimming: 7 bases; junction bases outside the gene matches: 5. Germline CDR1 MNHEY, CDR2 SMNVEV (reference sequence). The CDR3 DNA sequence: TGTGCCAGCAGTACCCACAGGGGTAACATTCAGTACTTC. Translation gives CASSTHRGNIQYF.

Here the CDR3 reads CASSSYRGRAGNTIYF. CDR3 bases: TGTGCCAGCAGCTCGTACAGGGGGCGAGCTGGAAACACCATATATTTT. The chain carries TRBV7-9 and TRBJ1-3; 9 nucleotides align to TRBD1. CDR1 and CDR2 (germline): SEHNR, FQNEAQ (reference sequence). There are 16 residues in the CDR3. With 4 bases clipped from V and 2 bases from J, the junction kept 6 bases outside the gene matches.

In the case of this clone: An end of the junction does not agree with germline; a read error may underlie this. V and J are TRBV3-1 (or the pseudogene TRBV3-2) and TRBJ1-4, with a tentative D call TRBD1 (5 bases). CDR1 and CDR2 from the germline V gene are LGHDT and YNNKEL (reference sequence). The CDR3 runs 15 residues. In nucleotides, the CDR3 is TGTGCCGGCAGCCGGGGACCCGCCACTAATGAAAAACTGTTTTTT. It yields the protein CAGSRGPATNEKLFF.

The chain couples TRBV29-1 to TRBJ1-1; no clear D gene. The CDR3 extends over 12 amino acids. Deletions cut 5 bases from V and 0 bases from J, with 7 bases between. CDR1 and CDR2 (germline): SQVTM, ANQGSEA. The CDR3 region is CSVQPLNTEAFF. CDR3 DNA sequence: TGCAGCGTTCAACCCCTGAACACTGAAGCTTTCTTT.

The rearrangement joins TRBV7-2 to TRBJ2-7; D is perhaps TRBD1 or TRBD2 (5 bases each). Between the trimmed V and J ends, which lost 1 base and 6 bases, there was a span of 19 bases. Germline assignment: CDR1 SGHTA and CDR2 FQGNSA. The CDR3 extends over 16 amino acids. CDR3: CASSLDRGGSEGEQYF. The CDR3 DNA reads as TGTGCCAGCAGCTTAGACCGTGGGGGTTCGGAAGGCGAGCAGTACTTC.

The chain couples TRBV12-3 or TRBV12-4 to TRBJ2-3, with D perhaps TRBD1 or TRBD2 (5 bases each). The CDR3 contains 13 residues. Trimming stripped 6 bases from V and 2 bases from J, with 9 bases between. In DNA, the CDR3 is TGTGCCAGCAGCCGGGACGACACAGATACGCAGTATTTT. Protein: CASSRDDTDTQYF.

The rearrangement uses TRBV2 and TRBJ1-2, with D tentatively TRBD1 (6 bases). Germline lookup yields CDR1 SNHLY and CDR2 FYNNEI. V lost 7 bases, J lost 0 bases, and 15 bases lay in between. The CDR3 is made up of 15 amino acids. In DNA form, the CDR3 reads TGTGCCAGCACCAGTCCAGGGGACGCTAACTATGGCTACACCTTC. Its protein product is CASTSPGDANYGYTF.